This T cell receptor beta chain comes out of a study of blood T cell repertoires in COVID-19. At the level of the study: Sites across the United States, Italy and Spain contributed samples from acute and convalescent COVID-19.

The authors' processing: Reference gene primer amplification gave estimated nucleated cell counts. Method: immunoSEQ multiplex PCR; TCRdb's copy keeps in-frame clones and lacks some. V and J calls and clone size follow that table, whereas D and trimming were derived from the DNA. The table lists about 130,000 clones, around 85% of them singletons. CDR1 SGHTA and CDR2 FQGTGA come from the germline V gene. The J segment lost 6 bases and the V segment lost 0 bases, leaving 6 bases of the junction unmatched. The CDR3 is 16 amino acids. V and J are TRBV7-3 and TRBJ2-3; 10 positions agree with TRBD2. The specimen sequenced was peripheral blood. The receptor comes from a woman aged 50 to 60 who had recovered from COVID-19. CDR3 residues: CASSLTGSGRADTQYF. The CDR3 DNA follows: TGTGCCAGCAGCTTAACGGGGAGCGGGAGGGCCGATACGCAGTATTTT.